This TCR beta chain was obtained from a study of blood T cell repertoires in COVID-19 (dated by TCRdb to 2018 to 2021). With regard to the full study: Samples from collaborators originated in the United States, Italy and Spain and spanned both the acute and convalescent phases of COVID-19. The material from the prospective study consisted of cDNA or gDNA derived from T cells, B-cell-depleted T cells, or PBMCs. The dataset comprised deeply sampled blood TCRbeta repertoires from subjects exposed to, actively infected with, or recovered from COVID-19. The repertoires were made available in a free public database intended to serve as a resource for research on the immune response to SARS-CoV-2. The samples were drawn from two sources: the first 160 participants of the ongoing ImmuneRACE study, and over 950 subjects contributed by 6 global collaborators. A de-identified subject ID, COVID-19 status, age in years and sex were almost always included in the sample metadata. HLA class I and class II types, where available, came from metadata supplied by the sample provider rather than from assay-based typing.

CDR1 and CDR2, per the germline V gene, are MGHRA and YSYEKL. Trimming at the junction amounts to 0 bases on V and 5 bases on J, and the germline ends lie 11 bases apart. The CDR3 holds 14 amino acids from the cysteine to the phenylalanine. The DNA shown is the 42-base CDR3, in frame from base 1. TCRbeta CDR3 regions were amplified from genomic DNA by means of the immunoSEQ Assay, a bias-controlled multiplex PCR. Per the authors' processing: Within the assay, amplification of reference gene primers was used to estimate how many nucleated cells each sample contained. Sequence reads were collapsed and filtered to measure the absolute abundance of every unique TCRbeta CDR3 rearrangement. For each sample, productive Simpson clonality was calculated as the square root of Simpson's diversity index over productive rearrangements. TCRdb took this table from immuneACCESS and kept in-frame rearrangements with V and J called. Such tables lack part of the clones; where checked against another copy, unresolved V genes explain under half of the gap, and the rest is unexplained. That table furnishes V, J and clone size, whereas the DNA furnished D and trimming. The table for this sample lists roughly 180,000 clones; about 85% of them were counted only once. The ten largest clonotypes hold approximately 7% of the sample.

In Seattle, one collaborating source enrolled patients while the infection was active and tracked those patients longitudinally over the course of disease. Whole blood was collected in K2EDTA tubes by collaborating institutions according to the institutions' own protocols. For TCRbeta analysis, collaborators shipped samples as frozen whole blood, isolated PBMCs, or DNA extracted from either of those sample types. Turning to this clone: What antigen it recognizes has not been identified. Base-call qualities are not available, and no considerably larger clone is one nucleotide away.

What the work shows at the level of the full study, not this receptor alone: Clinical and demographic metadata were provided uncurated, with the amount varying by source and participant.

Recombination connected TRBV4-1 to TRBJ2-7, with the D gene call left open. This receptor was obtained from a man of 80 years or more with COVID-19, enrolled during active disease. The sequenced sample was peripheral blood. At the DNA level, the sequence is TGCGCCAGCAGCCAAGAACCAGGTCTGGACGAGCAGTACTTC. Its translation reads: CASSQEPGLDEQYF.